A selection of T cell receptor beta chains follows, all from one sample in a study of blood T cells in healthy people across ages. TCRdb called the 5' RACE reads again in MiXCR, with one record for every CDR3 protein. This table has about 1.7 million distinct CDR3 sequences, 28% appearing once. The sequenced material came from blood. The origin of the receptors is a woman aged 30 to 39 in good health. CDR3s include the opening cysteine and the closing phenylalanine or tryptophan. Each record gives: clone size, V gene, J gene, CDR3 protein. Not every row has a clone size; where given, it reads once, few, many or a size class.

>many|TRBV20-1|TRBJ2-7
CSARDVAGDYEQYF
>few|TRBV4-1|TRBJ1-3
CASSQTAGAGNTIYF
>-|TRBV5-1|-
CASSLAGIVEQYF
>-|TRBV5-6|TRBJ1-6
CASSKWAARSPLHF
>-|TRBV6-2/TRBV6-3|TRBJ1-2
CASSYSGASNYGYTF
>-|TRBV12-3/TRBV12-4|TRBJ2-1
CASRTRQGPYNEQFF
>few|TRBV20-1|TRBJ2-3
CSAREGGTDTQYF
>-|TRBV7-8|TRBJ1-2
CASTLVRGNAGYTF
>-|TRBV28|TRBJ2-7
CAGSLGTAYEQYF
>many|TRBV20-1|TRBJ2-7
CSATTSGFSYEQYF
>few|TRBV7-2|TRBJ2-7
CASSSSLFPYEQYF
>-|TRBV12-3/TRBV12-4|TRBJ2-5
CASGHGGDQYF
>-|TRBV13|-
CASTSGLAGPETQYF
>-|TRBV5-1|TRBJ1-2
CASSLQGGEYGYTF
>-|TRBV6-6|TRBJ1-3
CASSYSRTGGGNTIYF
>once|TRBV5-1|TRBJ1-2
CASSLGDRGRNYGYTF
>-|TRBV12-3/TRBV12-4|TRBJ2-3
CASSFWTSGATDTQYF
>many|TRBV20-1|TRBJ2-7
CSATDRLAYEQYF
>-|TRBV18|TRBJ1-5
CASSPDQNQPQHF
>few|TRBV30|-
CAWSVQGKGEQYF
>few|TRBV7-3|TRBJ2-5
CASSPSGTTQETQYF
>many|TRBV12-5|TRBJ1-2
CASGLVSANYGYTF
>-|TRBV29-1|TRBJ2-7
CNVGGQGAYEQYF
>few|TRBV4-1|TRBJ2-6
CASSQDSFRASGANVLTF
>few|TRBV5-1|TRBJ2-5
CASSYRRGSEFQETQYF
>few|TRBV4-1|TRBJ2-4
CASSPTGGMNIRYF
>-|TRBV7-2|TRBJ1-3
CASSWPDNSGNTIYF
>-|TRBV20-1|TRBJ1-2
CSAARFVDGGYTF
>many|TRBV9|TRBJ2-7
CASSVLGTAEYEQYF
>few|TRBV7-2|TRBJ1-2
CASSPGVGGRSGYTF
>few|TRBV6-5|-
CASSSPTGRNEQYF
>-|TRBV20-1|TRBJ2-1
CSARQGLAGAFSYNEQFF
>few|TRBV6-6|TRBJ2-6
CASSPGGRNVRTF
>few|TRBV7-2|TRBJ2-5
CASSLARGGVKTQYF
>few|TRBV5-1|TRBJ2-1
CASSFLPLTGAYNEQFF
>few|TRBV25-1|TRBJ1-1
CASSDSLGGTEAFF
>-|TRBV3-1|TRBJ2-7
CASSLTGTRSYEQYF
>many|TRBV28|TRBJ2-3
CASSSWTSGGTDTQYF
>many|TRBV5-1|TRBJ2-1
CASSSPAGTSGASSYNEQFF
>few|TRBV12-3/TRBV12-4|TRBJ1-5
CASSLGDAGPQHF